The 26 T cell receptor beta chains in this list originate from one sample, sequenced in a study of blood T cell repertoires in COVID-19. The repertoire was sequenced with immunoSEQ multiplex PCR; TCRdb's copy has only in-frame clones and lacks some. The sample lists approximately 450,000 clones, around 89% occurring once. Sequencing used peripheral blood. These receptors came from a woman in her twenties or thirties with acute or convalescent COVID-19.

Written as DNA, the CDR3 is TGTGCCAGCAGTTCGGTACAGGGGGCTTCCCAGCCCCAGCATTTT. Amino acid sequence: CASSSVQGASQPQHF. The genes are TRBV28 and TRBJ1-5; 9 bases align to TRBD1. This CDR3 spans 15 amino acids. Germline V lookup: CDR1 MDHEN, CDR2 SYDVKM. The trim removed 4 bases at V and 7 bases at J, leaving 8 bases unmatched.

The chain combines TRBV7-2 with TRBJ1-6; D not certain. The germline CDR1 and CDR2 sequences are SGHTA and FQGNSA. The CDR3 is 14 residues long. The V and J ends lost 0 bases and 9 bases respectively, with 9 bases between them. CDR3 nucleotides: TGTGCCAGCAGCTTAGCACCGTCGGTTTCACCCCTCCACTTT. This sequence encodes CASSLAPSVSPLHF.

V and J are TRBV6-5 and TRBJ1-5; TRBD1 aligns across 7 bases. V was pared by 6 bases and J by 6 bases, with 8 bases of the junction left unmatched. The V gene's germline CDR1 is MNHEY and CDR2 SVGAGI. The CDR3 sequence is 14 residues long. CDR3 nucleotides: TGTGCCAGCAGGTCTGACAGGGTCGGTCAGCCCCAGCATTTT. It translates to CASRSDRVGQPQHF.

The chain carries TRBV15 and TRBJ1-5; 7 bases map to TRBD1. The CDR3 sequence is 17 residues long. Germline CDR1 LNHNV, CDR2 YYDKDF (reference sequence). V was clipped by 4 bases and J by 6 bases; unmatched bases: 15. As DNA, the CDR3 is TGTGCCACCAGCACTCGAAAACAGGGGTCTCTGGGTCAGCCCCAGCATTTT. Translating gives CATSTRKQGSLGQPQHF.

The V gene is TRBV30, the J gene TRBJ1-1; no firm D call. Germline values: CDR1 GTSNPN, CDR2 SVGIG (reference sequence). Trimming pared 0 bases from V and 0 bases from J, leaving 20 bases between. The CDR3 is 18 residues long. The CDR3 DNA is TGTGCCTGGAGTGTAGGTTTTACGGGGAATAATATGAACACTGAAGCTTTCTTT. Amino acid sequence: CAWSVGFTGNNMNTEAFF.

V and J are TRBV10-2 and TRBJ2-1, with 7 bases identical to TRBD1. The CDR3 is 14 residues long. J gave up 7 bases and V 6 bases, and 9 bases lay outside the gene matches. Per the germline V gene, CDR1 is WSHSY and CDR2 is SAAADI. The CDR3 DNA reads TGCGCCAGCAGACGCACTACAGGGGCGAATGAGCAGTTCTTC. Its translation: CASRRTTGANEQFF.

This clone was seen just once. The chain combines TRBV6-2 or TRBV6-3 with TRBJ1-5; perhaps TRBD1 as D (5 bases). This CDR3 has 15 residues. The germline V gene encodes CDR1 MNHEY and CDR2 SVGEGT. With 0 bases removed from V and 7 bases from J, the gap between germline ends came to 13 bases. The DNA of the CDR3 is TGTGCCAGCAGTTACTCGATAACCGGGGGGCAGCCCCAGCATTTT. Encoded protein: CASSYSITGGQPQHF.

The chain joins TRBV6-5 to TRBJ1-5; 10 bases are shared with TRBD1. The CDR3 runs to 15 residues. Germline assignment: CDR1 MNHEY and CDR2 SVGAGI. The V and J ends lost 6 bases and 3 bases, in that order; junction bases with no gene match: 5. CDR3 DNA: TGTGCCAGCAGCTCGGGACAGGGGAACAATCAGCCCCAGCATTTT. Translation gives CASSSGQGNNQPQHF.

V and J are TRBV5-1 and TRBJ1-2; 9 bases are shared with TRBD1. CDR3 size: 12 residues. The V gene end was trimmed by 5 bases and the J gene end by 6 bases; junction bases not matched to a gene: 2. Per germline, CDR1 SGHRS and CDR2 YFSETQ. CDR3 DNA: TGCGCCAGCAGGGGGGACAGGGATGGCTACACCTTC. Its translation is CASRGDRDGYTF. Filled out from reference TRBV5-1 and TRBJ1-2, the complete variable domain reads KAGVTQTPRYLIKTRGQQVTLSCSPISGHRSVSWYQQTPGQGLQFLFEYFSETQRNKGNFPGRFSGRQFSNSRSEMNVSTLELGDSALYLCASRGDRDGYTFGSGTRLTVV.

The chain carries TRBV6-6 and TRBJ2-1, with 8 positions matching TRBD1. J gave up 7 bases and V 8 bases, and 10 bases lay outside the gene matches. The CDR3 consists of 14 residues. Per germline, CDR1 MNHNY and CDR2 SVGAGI (reference sequence). This CDR3 is CASVADRVGNEQFF. The CDR3 DNA sequence: TGTGCCAGCGTCGCGGACAGGGTGGGAAATGAGCAGTTCTTC.

V and J are TRBV2 and TRBJ2-1; D unresolved. The germline gives CDR1 SNHLY, CDR2 FYNNEI. V dropped 6 bases and J dropped 5 bases, with 5 bases sitting between them. This CDR3 region has 11 residues. CDR3: CASRQDNEQFF. Here the CDR3 DNA reads TGTGCCAGCAGGCAGGACAATGAGCAGTTCTTC.

The chain recombines TRBV5-1 with TRBJ1-1, with D perhaps matching TRBD1 (6 bases). The CDR3 is 14 amino acids. Looked up from germline, CDR1 is SGHRS and CDR2 is YFSETQ. With 6 bases removed from V and 1 base from J, the gap between germline ends came to 13 bases. The chain's CDR3 is CASTPSRGNTEAFF. DNA of the CDR3: TGCGCCAGCACTCCATCCAGGGGGAACACTGAAGCTTTCTTT.

This sequence joins TRBV6-1 and TRBJ2-7; D is possibly TRBD1 (5 bases). CDR1 is MNHNS, CDR2 SASEGT, per germline. V lost 3 bases, J lost 1 base, and 10 bases lay in between. CDR3 length: 14 residues. This CDR3 is CASSERQFSYEQYF. DNA of the CDR3: TGTGCCAGCAGTGAGAGACAGTTTTCCTACGAGCAGTACTTC.

The chain recombines TRBV28 with TRBJ1-2, with TRBD1 as a possible D gene (6 bases). Per germline, CDR1 MDHEN and CDR2 SYDVKM. The CDR3 has 17 residues. V lost 8 bases and J lost 5, with 27 bases in between. CDR3 nucleotide sequence: TGTGCCAGCTCCCGCGGGCGACAGGTTTTTTATTTATATGGCTACACCTTC. Its protein product is CASSRGRQVFYLYGYTF.

The chain employs TRBV6-5 and TRBJ1-6; 9 positions agree with TRBD1. Germline V CDR1 and CDR2: MNHEY, SVGAGI. V was clipped by 2 bases and J by 7 bases; unmatched bases: 3. CDR3 size: 15 residues. CDR3: CASSYRGQGNSPLHF. In DNA, the CDR3 is TGTGCCAGCAGTTACCGCGGACAGGGGAATTCACCCCTCCACTTT.

The chain couples TRBV10-3 to TRBJ2-7, with TRBD1 matching 8 bases. The CDR3 length is 15 residues. V was clipped by 3 bases and J by 5 bases; unmatched bases: 9. Per the germline V gene, CDR1 is ENHRY and CDR2 is SYGVKD. CDR3 loop: CAISDTNRGANEQYF. CDR3 in DNA: TGTGCCATCAGTGACACTAACAGGGGGGCCAACGAGCAGTACTTC.

The CDR3 region has the DNA TGTGCCAGCAGCAGCCGGGACAGGGGGCAAACTAACTATGGCTACACCTTC. This encodes CASSSRDRGQTNYGYTF. The chain links TRBV13 to TRBJ1-2; 12 bases agree with TRBD1. J was trimmed by 0 bases and V by 5 bases; bases with no gene match: 7. Germline V CDR1 and CDR2: PRHDT, FYEKMQ (reference sequence). The CDR3 contains 17 residues.

For the CDR3, the DNA is TGCGCCAGCAGCTTATTTGACAGAGAAGAGACCCAGTACTTC. It is translated as CASSLFDREETQYF. The chain employs TRBV5-1 and TRBJ2-5, with D possibly being TRBD1 (5 bases). Per germline, CDR1 SGHRS and CDR2 YFSETQ. This CDR3 comprises 14 residues. Trimming left V 2 bases short and J 3 bases short, with 11 bases between.

This clone came up once. V usage is TRBV5-1 and J usage is TRBJ2-7; 7 bases map to TRBD2. CDR1 and CDR2 from the germline V gene are SGHRS and YFSETQ. The V gene end was trimmed by 5 bases and the J gene end by 4 bases; junction bases not matched to a gene: 9. The CDR3 has 14 residues. CDR3 bases: TGCGCCAGCAGAATTTCGGGGGGAGGATACGAGCAGTACTTC. This codes for CASRISGGGYEQYF. Together with reference TRBV5-1 and TRBJ2-7, the CDR3 gives the full variable domain: KAGVTQTPRYLIKTRGQQVTLSCSPISGHRSVSWYQQTPGQGLQFLFEYFSETQRNKGNFPGRFSGRQFSNSRSEMNVSTLELGDSALYLCASRISGGGYEQYFGPGTRLTVT.

V gene TRBV30 combines with J gene TRBJ2-5, with a tentative D call TRBD1 (5 bases). The CDR3 contains 13 residues. V was clipped by 2 bases and J by 7 bases, with 14 bases between them. Germline V gene lookup returns CDR1 GTSNPN and CDR2 SVGIG (reference sequence). CDR3 loop: CAWSFQGRGTQYF. The CDR3 DNA sequence: TGTGCCTGGAGTTTTCAGGGTAGAGGGACCCAGTACTTC.

The rearrangement joins TRBV24-1 to TRBJ2-7; 7 bases fit TRBD2. Unmatched junction bases numbered 17, after V lost 4 bases and J lost 3 bases. CDR3 length: 18 residues. Looked up from germline, CDR1 is KGHDR and CDR2 is SFDVKD. This CDR3 is CATSDSQRGGGSVYEQYF. CDR3 bases: TGTGCCACCAGTGACTCACAAAGGGGCGGGGGTTCGGTCTACGAGCAGTACTTC.

This clone has a single count. V and J are TRBV19 and TRBJ1-5; D ambiguous. This CDR3 contains 13 residues. CDR1 and CDR2 (germline): LNHDA, SQIVND (reference sequence). The germline V and J ends were trimmed by 3 bases and 5 bases, with 8 bases remaining between them. The CDR3 DNA follows: TGTGCCAGTAGTATCCGGGTTTATCAGCCCCAGCATTTT. It codes for CASSIRVYQPQHF. Supplemented by reference TRBV19 and TRBJ1-5, the full variable domain reads DGGITQSPKYLFRKEGQNVTLSCEQNLNHDAMYWYRQDPGQGLRLIYYSQIVNDFQKGDIAEGYSVSREKKESFPLTVTSAQKNPTAFYLCASSIRVYQPQHFGDGTRLSIL.

The genes are TRBV5-6 and TRBJ1-2; weak D call: TRBD1 (5 bases). Germline CDR1 and CDR2: SGHDT and YYEEEE. V lost 5 bases to trimming and J lost 6 bases, with 20 bases between them. The CDR3 length is 15 residues. Here the CDR3 DNA reads TGTGCCAGCAGTCCCACTCCGGGACTAACCAATGGCTACACCTTC. Protein product: CASSPTPGLTNGYTF.

The J gene is TRBJ2-2, the V gene TRBV5-6, with 12 bases aligning to TRBD2. This CDR3 is built from 16 residues. Germline V CDR1 and CDR2: SGHDT, YYEEEE. Trimming took 4 bases from V and 3 from J; bases not matched to a gene: 4. The CDR3 region is CASSVGLAGYTGELFF. The CDR3 DNA follows: TGTGCCAGCAGCGTAGGACTAGCGGGATACACCGGGGAGCTGTTTTTT.

The chain combines TRBV19 with TRBJ2-3; D might be TRBD1 (5 bases). Trimming took 5 bases from V and 1 from J, leaving 13 bases between them. The V gene's germline CDR1 is LNHDA and CDR2 SQIVND (reference sequence). The CDR3 is made up of 15 amino acids. CDR3 bases: TGTGCCAGTAGTCCCGCTGGGGCTCGCACAGATACGCAGTATTTT. Amino acids: CASSPAGARTDTQYF.

The rearrangement joins TRBV18 to TRBJ1-1, with 8 bases matching TRBD1. With 6 bases clipped from V and 1 base from J, the junction kept 4 bases outside the gene matches. The V gene's germline CDR1 is KGHSH and CDR2 LQKENI. The CDR3 loop spans 14 amino acids. The CDR3 sequence: CASSQGQGNTEAFF. DNA of the CDR3: TGTGCCAGCTCCCAAGGACAGGGGAACACTGAAGCTTTCTTT.